A single sample is the source of the 11 T cell receptor beta chains below, sequenced in a study of control samples from healthy donors and cancer patients. Some clones are missing from TCRdb's copy, which holds only in-frame ones; the method was immunoSEQ multiplex PCR. The table records some 130,000 clones, about nine tenths of them present only once. The sample taken for sequencing was blood. These TCRs come from a man in his forties in good health.

The CDR3 loop reads CAWRTNQETQYF. In DNA form, the CDR3 reads TGTGCCTGGAGGACAAACCAAGAGACCCAGTACTTC. The V call is TRBV30, the J call TRBJ2-5; D gene ambiguous. V dropped 3 bases and J dropped 0 bases, with 5 bases sitting between them. The CDR3 consists of 12 residues. Germline-derived CDR1 and CDR2 are GTSNPN and SVGIG (reference sequence).

This rearrangement joins TRBV6-2 or TRBV6-3 to TRBJ2-5; TRBD2 matches at 8 bases. V dropped 4 bases and J dropped 5; count of bases not matched to a gene: 3. Germline V gives CDR1 MNHEY, CDR2 SVGEGT. The CDR3 extends over 13 amino acids. This CDR3 reads CASSSVAGETQYF. In DNA form, the CDR3 reads TGTGCCAGCAGTTCAGTAGCGGGGGAGACCCAGTACTTC.

This chain joins TRBV19 and TRBJ1-6; possible D gene TRBD1, 5 bases. From germline, CDR1 is LNHDA and CDR2 SQIVND (reference sequence). Trimming pared 4 bases from V and 8 bases from J, leaving 15 bases between. This CDR3 is built from 15 residues. The CDR3 coding sequence is TGTGCCAGTAGTACCGGGACGGCCCATTATTCACCCCTCCACTTT. This translates into CASSTGTAHYSPLHF.

V gene TRBV27 combines with J gene TRBJ2-7; D unclear. The ends were cut back, 3 bases at V and 6 bases at J, with 15 bases in the middle. CDR1 is MNHEY, CDR2 SMNVEV, per germline (reference sequence). This CDR3 has 14 residues. The CDR3 DNA follows: TGTGCCAGCAGTTTGGCCGGGTCTCGGGTCGAGCAGTACTTC. Translation gives CASSLAGSRVEQYF.

CDR3 sequence reads: CASSRKQGAAGYTF. The DNA of the CDR3 is TGTGCCAGCAGCCGCAAACAGGGGGCAGCTGGCTACACCTTC. V and J are TRBV6-2 or TRBV6-3 and TRBJ1-2, with 9 bases fitting TRBD1. Germline CDR1 and CDR2: MNHEY and SVGEGT. This CDR3 contains 14 residues. V was clipped by 6 bases and J by 7 bases; unmatched bases: 9.

The V gene is TRBV7-9, the J gene TRBJ1-4; D remains ambiguous. Germline lookup yields CDR1 SEHNR and CDR2 FQNEAQ (reference sequence). V lost 0 bases, J lost 8 bases, and 19 bases lay in between. The CDR3 runs 17 residues. In DNA, the CDR3 is TGTGCCAGCAGCTTAGCAAACCGGGTCCTGACGGGGGAAAAACTGTTTTTT. This encodes CASSLANRVLTGEKLFF.

The chain recombines TRBV2 with TRBJ2-7, with 9 bases aligning to TRBD1. J lost 5 bases, V lost 4 bases, and 9 bases had no gene match. This CDR3 region has 15 residues. Per germline, CDR1 SNHLY and CDR2 FYNNEI. Here the CDR3 reads CASSGRTGDGNEQYF. The CDR3 DNA is TGTGCCAGCAGTGGAAGGACAGGGGATGGCAACGAGCAGTACTTC.

The CDR3 sequence is CASSLASRSSYEQYF. The CDR3 nucleotides are TGTGCCAGCAGCTTAGCGTCCAGGAGCTCCTACGAGCAGTACTTC. V usage is TRBV7-9 and J usage is TRBJ2-7; no clear D gene. CDR1 is SEHNR and CDR2 is FQNEAQ in the germline V gene (reference sequence). This CDR3 comprises 15 residues. V was trimmed by 0 bases and J by 0 bases, leaving 9 bases between them.

V gene TRBV24-1 combines with J gene TRBJ1-1; 12 bases agree with TRBD1. Germline trimming cut 10 bases from V and 1 base from J; bases unmatched to any gene: 0. This CDR3 has 13 residues. From germline, CDR1 is KGHDR and CDR2 SFDVKD. CDR3 bases: TGTGCCACGGGACAGGGGGCGAACACTGAAGCTTTCTTT. Its translation: CATGQGANTEAFF.

The chain links TRBV19 to TRBJ2-7, with a possible D match to TRBD2 (6 bases). The CDR3 is 15 amino acids. V dropped 1 base and J dropped 6 bases, with 16 bases sitting between them. Looked up from germline, CDR1 is LNHDA and CDR2 is SQIVND (reference sequence). This CDR3 reads CASSIVSSAGLEQYF. The DNA for the CDR3 is TGTGCCAGTAGTATAGTCAGCAGCGCGGGGCTCGAGCAGTACTTC.

This rearrangement joins TRBV5-4 to TRBJ2-3; 10 bases are shared with TRBD2. The V gene end was trimmed by 4 bases and the J gene end by 0 bases; junction bases not matched to a gene: 2. The CDR3 has 15 amino acids. Looked up from germline, CDR1 is SGHNT and CDR2 is YYREEE (reference sequence). The chain's CDR3 is CASSPSGGSTDTQYF. The CDR3 bases are TGTGCCAGCAGCCCTAGCGGGGGCAGCACAGATACGCAGTATTTT. Looking up the rest from reference TRBV5-4 and TRBJ2-3 gives the full variable domain: ETGVTQSPTHLIKTRGQQVTLRCSSQSGHNTVSWYQQALGQGPQFIFQYYREEENGRGNFPPRFSGLQFPNYSSELNVNALELDDSALYLCASSPSGGSTDTQYFGPGTRLTVL.